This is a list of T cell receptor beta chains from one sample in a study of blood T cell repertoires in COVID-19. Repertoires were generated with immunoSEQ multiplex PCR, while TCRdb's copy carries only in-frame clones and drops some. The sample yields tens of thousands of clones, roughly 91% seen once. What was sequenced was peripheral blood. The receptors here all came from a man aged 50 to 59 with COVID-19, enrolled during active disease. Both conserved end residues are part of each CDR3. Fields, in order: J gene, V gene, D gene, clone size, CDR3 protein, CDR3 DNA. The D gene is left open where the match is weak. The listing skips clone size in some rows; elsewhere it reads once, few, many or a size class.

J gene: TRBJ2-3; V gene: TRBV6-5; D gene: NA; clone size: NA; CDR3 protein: CASRPVRTSTDTQYF; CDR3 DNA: TGTGCCAGCAGGCCGGTCAGGACTAGCACAGATACGCAGTATTTT
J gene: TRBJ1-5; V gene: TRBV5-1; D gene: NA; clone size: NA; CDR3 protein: CASSLDRDQPQHF; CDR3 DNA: TGCGCCAGCAGCTTGGACAGGGATCAGCCCCAGCATTTT
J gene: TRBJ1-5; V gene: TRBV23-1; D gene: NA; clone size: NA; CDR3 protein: CASSPSRRANQPQHF; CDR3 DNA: TGCGCCAGCAGTCCGTCTCGCAGGGCCAATCAGCCCCAGCATTTT
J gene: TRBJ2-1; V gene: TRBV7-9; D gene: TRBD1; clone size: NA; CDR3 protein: CASSQDRGRSYNEQFF; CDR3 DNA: TGTGCCAGCAGCCAGGACAGGGGGCGATCTTATAATGAGCAGTTCTTC
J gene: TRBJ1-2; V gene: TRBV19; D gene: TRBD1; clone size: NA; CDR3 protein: CASKPDRGRTNYGYTF; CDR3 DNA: TGTGCCAGTAAGCCGGACAGGGGGCGGACTAACTATGGCTACACCTTC
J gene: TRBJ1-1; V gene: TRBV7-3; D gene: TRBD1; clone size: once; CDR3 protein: CASSLGQGAIEAFF; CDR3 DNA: TGTGCCAGCAGCTTAGGCCAGGGGGCAATTGAAGCTTTCTTT
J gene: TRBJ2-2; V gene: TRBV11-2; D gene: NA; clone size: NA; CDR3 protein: CASSPILGLGTGELFF; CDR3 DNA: TGTGCCAGCAGCCCCATTCTGGGGCTGGGGACCGGGGAGCTGTTTTTT
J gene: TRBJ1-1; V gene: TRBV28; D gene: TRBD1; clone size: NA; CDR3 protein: CASNVQGGSTEAFF; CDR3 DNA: TGTGCCAGCAACGTACAGGGGGGGAGCACTGAAGCTTTCTTT
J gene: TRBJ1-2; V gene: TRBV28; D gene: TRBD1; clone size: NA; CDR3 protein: CASIETGNYGYTF; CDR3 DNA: TGTGCCAGCATCGAGACAGGGAACTATGGCTACACCTTC
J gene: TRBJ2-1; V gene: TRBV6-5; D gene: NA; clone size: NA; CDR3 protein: CASSYSGREVYNEQFF; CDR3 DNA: TGTGCCAGCAGTTACTCTGGCAGGGAGGTATACAATGAGCAGTTCTTC
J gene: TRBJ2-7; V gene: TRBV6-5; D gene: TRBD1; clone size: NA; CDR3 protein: CASQNRGRYRDEQYF; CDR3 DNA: TGTGCCAGCCAAAACAGGGGGCGTTATAGGGACGAGCAGTACTTC
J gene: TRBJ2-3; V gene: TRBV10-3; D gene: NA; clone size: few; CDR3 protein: CATGGQVDTDTQYF; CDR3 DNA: TGTGCCACCGGGGGGCAGGTCGACACAGATACGCAGTATTTT
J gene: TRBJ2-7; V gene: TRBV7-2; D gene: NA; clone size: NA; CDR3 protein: CASSLSQGGTYEQYF; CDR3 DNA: TGTGCCAGCAGCTTATCGCAGGGTGGGACCTACGAGCAGTACTTC
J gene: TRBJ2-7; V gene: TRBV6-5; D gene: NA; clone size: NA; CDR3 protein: CASSPGLFSYEQYF; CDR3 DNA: TGTGCCAGCAGCCCGGGACTTTTCTCCTACGAGCAGTACTTC
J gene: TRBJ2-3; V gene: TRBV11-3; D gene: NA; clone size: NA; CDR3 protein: CASSLEGGGLNTQYF; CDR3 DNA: TGTGCCAGCAGCTTAGAGGGAGGCGGGCTAAATACGCAGTATTTT
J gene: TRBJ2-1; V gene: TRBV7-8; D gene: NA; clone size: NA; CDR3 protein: CASSPSMGQIYNEQFF; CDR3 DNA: TGTGCCAGCAGCCCATCAATGGGGCAGATATACAATGAGCAGTTCTTC
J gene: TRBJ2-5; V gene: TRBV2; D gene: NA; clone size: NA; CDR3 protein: CASSEGQGTVKETQYF; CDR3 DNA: TGTGCCAGCAGTGAAGGTCAGGGTACGGTCAAGGAGACCCAGTACTTC
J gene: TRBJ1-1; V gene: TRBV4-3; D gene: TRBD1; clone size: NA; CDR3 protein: CASSQDWDRGNTEAFF; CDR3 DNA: TGCGCCAGCAGCCAAGATTGGGACAGGGGGAACACTGAAGCTTTCTTT
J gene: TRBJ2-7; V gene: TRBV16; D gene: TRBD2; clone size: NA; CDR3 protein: CASSQSGGSPNHEQYF; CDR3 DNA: TGTGCCAGCAGCCAATCGGGAGGGTCCCCAAACCACGAGCAGTACTTC
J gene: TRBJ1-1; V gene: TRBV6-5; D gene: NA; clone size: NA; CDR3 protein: CASSSEHTEAFF; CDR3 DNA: TGTGCCAGCAGTTCTGAGCACACTGAAGCTTTCTTT
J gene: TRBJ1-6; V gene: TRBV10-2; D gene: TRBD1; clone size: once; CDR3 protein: CASRDTGQGADNSPLHF; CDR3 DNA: TGCGCCAGCAGAGATACAGGACAGGGGGCGGATAATTCACCCCTCCACTTT
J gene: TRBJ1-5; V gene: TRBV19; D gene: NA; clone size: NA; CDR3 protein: CASRSGGSNQPQHF; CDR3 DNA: TGTGCCAGTAGGTCGGGGGGGAGCAATCAGCCCCAGCATTTT
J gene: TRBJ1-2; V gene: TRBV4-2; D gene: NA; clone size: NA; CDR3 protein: CASSQVLAFGPGGGYTF; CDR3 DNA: NA
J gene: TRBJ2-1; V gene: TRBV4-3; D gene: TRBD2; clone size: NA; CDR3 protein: CASSQDGTSGVEQFF; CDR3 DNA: TGCGCCAGCAGCCAAGATGGGACTAGCGGGGTTGAGCAGTTCTTC
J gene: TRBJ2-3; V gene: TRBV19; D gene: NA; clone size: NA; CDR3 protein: CASSIWVGADTQYF; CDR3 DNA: TGTGCCAGTAGTATTTGGGTCGGGGCAGATACGCAGTATTTT
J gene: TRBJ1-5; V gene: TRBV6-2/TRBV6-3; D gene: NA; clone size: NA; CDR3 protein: CASSPGLRQPQHF; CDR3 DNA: TGTGCCAGCAGTCCAGGGCTTCGGCAGCCCCAGCATTTT
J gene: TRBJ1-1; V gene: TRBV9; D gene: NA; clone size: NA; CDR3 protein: CASSVGFQGEAFF; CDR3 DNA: TGTGCCAGCAGCGTAGGATTTCAGGGTGAAGCTTTCTTT
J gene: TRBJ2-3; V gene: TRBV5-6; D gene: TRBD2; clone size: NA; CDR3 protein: CASSFSGSSTDTQYF; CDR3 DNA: TGTGCCAGCAGCTTTAGCGGGAGTAGCACAGATACGCAGTATTTT
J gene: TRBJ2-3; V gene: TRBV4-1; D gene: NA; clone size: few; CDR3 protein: CASSPLQVGTDTQYF; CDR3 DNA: TGCGCCAGCAGCCCGCTACAGGTTGGCACAGATACGCAGTATTTT
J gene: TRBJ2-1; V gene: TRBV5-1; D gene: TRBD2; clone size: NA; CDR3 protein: CASSLGSSGQGHEQFF; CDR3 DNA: TGCGCCAGCAGCTTGGGATCTAGCGGCCAGGGACATGAGCAGTTCTTC
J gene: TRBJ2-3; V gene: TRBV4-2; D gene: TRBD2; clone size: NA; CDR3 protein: CASSQGASGMTDTQYF; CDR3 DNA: TGTGCCAGCAGCCAAGGGGCTAGCGGGATGACAGATACGCAGTATTTT
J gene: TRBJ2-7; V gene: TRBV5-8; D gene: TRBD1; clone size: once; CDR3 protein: CASRRTGASYYYEQYF; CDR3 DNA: TGTGCCAGCAGACGGACAGGGGCATCTTACTACTACGAGCAGTACTTC
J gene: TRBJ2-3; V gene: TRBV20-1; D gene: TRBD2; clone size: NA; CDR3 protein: CSASGGGYSTDTQYF; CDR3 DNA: TGCAGTGCTAGTGGGGGGGGGTATAGCACAGATACGCAGTATTTT
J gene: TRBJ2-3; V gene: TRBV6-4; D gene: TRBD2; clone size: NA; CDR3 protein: CASASGSGTDTQYF; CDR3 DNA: TGTGCCAGCGCTAGCGGGAGTGGCACAGATACGCAGTATTTT
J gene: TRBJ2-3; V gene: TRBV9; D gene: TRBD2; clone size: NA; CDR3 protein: CASSSVVGTSGSPDTQYF; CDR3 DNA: TGTGCCAGCAGCAGCGTAGTAGGGACTAGCGGGAGTCCAGATACGCAGTATTTT